The 9 T cell receptor beta chains listed next were all sequenced from one sample in a study of breast tumors, draining lymph nodes, adjacent tissues. The lymph nodes were axillary draining lymph nodes from breast cancer patients. TCRdb reprocessed the multiplex PCR reads via MiXCR and lists one record per CDR3 protein. The table has about 150,000 distinct CDR3 sequences, 20% to 25% seen once; the top ten hold roughly 2.5%. Sequencing input: axillary lymph node tissue. These receptors came from a female donor with breast cancer. Some clones in this sample may be carry-over from other donors' samples.

This chain uses TRBV5-6 with TRBJ1-5, with 9 bases fitting TRBD1. V gave up 2 bases and J gave up 5 bases; unmatched junction bases: 11. The germline gives CDR1 SGHDT, CDR2 YYEEEE. This CDR3 comprises 17 residues. CDR3 loop: CASSFRIGTGIDQPQHF. CDR3 DNA: TGTGCCAGCAGCTTTCGTATCGGGACAGGGATTGATCAGCCCCAGCATTTT.

This sequence joins TRBV19 and TRBJ2-5; the D gene is possibly TRBD1 (5 bases). The V end lost 8 bases, the J end lost 5 bases, and 9 bases lay between the germline ends. The CDR3 extends over 11 amino acids. Per the germline V gene, CDR1 is LNHDA and CDR2 is SQIVND (reference sequence). Written as DNA, the CDR3 is TGTGCCAGTCAGGGTCGGGAGACCCAGTACTTC. This translates into CASQGRETQYF.

Ten or more counts support this clonotype. V and J are TRBV11-1 and TRBJ2-1; TRBD2 aligns across 8 bases. V was clipped by 0 bases and J by 0 bases; unmatched bases: 13. Germline CDR1 and CDR2: SGHAT and FQDESV (reference sequence). The CDR3 extends over 20 amino acids. The CDR3 spells CASSLAGSSGSANSYNEQFF. CDR3 sequence (DNA): TGTGCCAGCAGCTTAGCGGGGTCGAGCGGGAGCGCCAACTCCTACAATGAGCAGTTCTTC.

This clonotype was detected ten times or more. The rearrangement uses TRBV10-3 and TRBJ1-5; D unclear. Looked up from germline, CDR1 is ENHRY and CDR2 is SYGVKD. The CDR3 sequence is 14 residues long. Trimming removed 10 bases at V and 4 bases at J, with 17 bases between. The CDR3 nucleotides are TGTGCCACCAAAGCGGCACAGCTAAATCAGCCCCAGCATTTT. As protein: CATKAAQLNQPQHF.

V gene TRBV28 combines with J gene TRBJ1-2; D may be TRBD1 (6 bases). V lost 3 bases, J lost 4 bases, and 12 bases lay in between. Per the germline V gene, CDR1 is MDHEN and CDR2 is SYDVKM. The CDR3 is 14 amino acids. DNA of the CDR3: TGTGCCAGCAGTTTGGGGGGGGGGGCCTATGGCTACACCTTC. Its translation: CASSLGGGAYGYTF.

This clonotype was recorded many times. The CDR3 reads CAIGGLAGGSSGANVLTF. For the CDR3, the DNA is TGTGCCATAGGGGGACTAGCGGGAGGGTCGTCTGGGGCCAACGTCCTGACTTTC. The J gene is TRBJ2-6, the V gene TRBV10-3; 16 bases map to TRBD2. V lost 9 bases and J lost 1; bases outside the gene matches: 6. This CDR3 has 18 residues. The germline gives CDR1 ENHRY, CDR2 SYGVKD.

Only a few counts were recorded for this clonotype. The rearrangement uses TRBV28 and TRBJ1-5; 7 bases are a match to TRBD1. Trimming removed 5 bases from V and 0 bases from J; junction bases left unmatched: 10. The CDR3 has 17 residues. Per the germline V gene, CDR1 is MDHEN and CDR2 is SYDVKM. This CDR3 is CASSQQGKDYSNQPQHF. CDR3 coding DNA: TGTGCCAGCAGTCAACAGGGGAAAGATTATAGCAATCAGCCCCAGCATTTT.

Ten or more counts support this clonotype. CDR3 bases: TGTGCCAGCAGCCTGGGCCTGTATAGCAATCAGCCCCAGCATTTT. This encodes CASSLGLYSNQPQHF. This chain links TRBV3-1 with TRBJ1-5, with D unclear. This CDR3 is built from 15 residues. V shed 4 bases and J shed 0 bases, with 10 bases lying between them. From germline, CDR1 is LGHDT and CDR2 YNNKEL (reference sequence).

This clonotype appeared many times. The chain is built from TRBV30 and TRBJ1-2; D gene unclear. This CDR3 has 14 amino acids. In germline, CDR1 is GTSNPN, CDR2 SVGIG (reference sequence). V lost 0 bases to trimming and J lost 4 bases, with 12 bases between them. The DNA of the CDR3 is TGTGCCTGGAGTGTACGGGTAGAGACCTATGGCTACACCTTC. Protein product: CAWSVRVETYGYTF.